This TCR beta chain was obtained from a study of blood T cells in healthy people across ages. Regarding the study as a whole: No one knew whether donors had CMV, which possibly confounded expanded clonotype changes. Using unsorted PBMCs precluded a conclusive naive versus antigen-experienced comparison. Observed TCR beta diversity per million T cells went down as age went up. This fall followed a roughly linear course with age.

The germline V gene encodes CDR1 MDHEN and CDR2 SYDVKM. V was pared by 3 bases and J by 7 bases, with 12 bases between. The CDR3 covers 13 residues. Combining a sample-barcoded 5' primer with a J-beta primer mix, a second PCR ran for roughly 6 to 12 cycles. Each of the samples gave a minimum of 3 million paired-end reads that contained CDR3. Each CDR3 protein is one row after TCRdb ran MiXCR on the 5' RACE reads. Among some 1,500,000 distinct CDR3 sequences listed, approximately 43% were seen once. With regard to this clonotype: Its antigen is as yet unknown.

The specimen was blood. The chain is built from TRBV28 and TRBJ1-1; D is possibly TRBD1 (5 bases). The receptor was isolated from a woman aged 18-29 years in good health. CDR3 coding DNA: TGTGCCAGCAGTTTGGGGGGTTTCGGTGAAGCTTTCTTT. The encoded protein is CASSLGGFGEAFF. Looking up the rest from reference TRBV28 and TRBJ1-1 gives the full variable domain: DVKVTQSSRYLVKRTGEKVFLECVQDMDHENMFWYRQDPGLGLRLIYFSYDVKMKEKGDIPEGYSVSREKKERFSLILESASTNQTSMYLCASSLGGFGEAFFGQGTRLTVV.